This T cell receptor (beta chain) was profiled in a study of T cells in women clearing cervical HPV infection. Whole-study context: Case blood was drawn when the lesion was first found; control blood after infection became undetectable.

V lost 4 bases and J lost 4, with 14 bases in between. The CDR3 runs to 15 residues. CDR1 and CDR2 (germline): LNHDA, SQIVND (reference sequence). Regarding this clone: The CDR3 end falls 3 residues outside the read, so it is completed with the germline J gene.

Average input was around 1,200 ng genomic DNA for immunoSEQ TCR beta CDR3 amplification. Using immunoSEQ multiplex PCR, the repertoire was profiled, and TCRdb retains in-frame clones only, with some absent. This sample's table has about 46,000 clones. Sequencing was done on a sample of blood buffy coat. V and J are TRBV19 and TRBJ1-5; weak D call: TRBD1 (6 bases). This receptor was obtained from a woman aged 18 to 75 with a cervical HPV16 infection that either progressed to CIN3+ or cleared (not recorded which). The CDR3 is CASSTSDRSNQPQHF. The DNA read from the CDR3 is TGTGCCAGTAGTACTTCCGACAGGAGTAATCAGCCC. Supplemented by reference TRBV19 and TRBJ1-5, the full variable domain reads DGGITQSPKYLFRKEGQNVTLSCEQNLNHDAMYWYRQDPGQGLRLIYYSQIVNDFQKGDIAEGYSVSREKKESFPLTVTSAQKNPTAFYLCASSTSDRSNQPQHFGDGTRLSIL.